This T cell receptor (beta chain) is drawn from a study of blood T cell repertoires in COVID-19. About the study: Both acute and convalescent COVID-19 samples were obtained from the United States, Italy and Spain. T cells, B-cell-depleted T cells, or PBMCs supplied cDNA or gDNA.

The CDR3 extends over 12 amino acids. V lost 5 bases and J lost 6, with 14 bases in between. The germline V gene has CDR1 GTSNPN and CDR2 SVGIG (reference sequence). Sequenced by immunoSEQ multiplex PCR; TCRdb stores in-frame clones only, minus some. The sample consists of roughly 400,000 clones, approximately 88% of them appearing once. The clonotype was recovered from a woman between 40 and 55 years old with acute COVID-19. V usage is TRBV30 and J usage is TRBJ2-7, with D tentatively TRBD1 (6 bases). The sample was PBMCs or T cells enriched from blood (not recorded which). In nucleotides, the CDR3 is TGTGCCTGGCAAACAGGGCCGTCCGAGCAGTACTTC. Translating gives CAWQTGPSEQYF. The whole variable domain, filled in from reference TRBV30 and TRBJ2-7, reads SQTIHQWPATLVQPVGSPLSLECTVEGTSNPNLYWYRQAAGRGLQLLFYSVGIGQISSEVPQNLSASRPQDRQFILSSKKLLLSDSGFYLCAWQTGPSEQYFGPGTRLTVT.